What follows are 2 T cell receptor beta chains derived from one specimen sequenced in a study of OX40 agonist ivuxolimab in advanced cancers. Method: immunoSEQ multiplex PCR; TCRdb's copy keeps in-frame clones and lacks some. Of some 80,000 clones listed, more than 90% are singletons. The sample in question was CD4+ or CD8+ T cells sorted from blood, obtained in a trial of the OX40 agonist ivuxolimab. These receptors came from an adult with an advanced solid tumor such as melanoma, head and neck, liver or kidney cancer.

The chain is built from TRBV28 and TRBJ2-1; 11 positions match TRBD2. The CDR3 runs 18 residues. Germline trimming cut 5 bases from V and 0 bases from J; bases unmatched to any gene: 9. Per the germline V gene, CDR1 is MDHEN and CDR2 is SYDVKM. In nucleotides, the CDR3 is TGTGCCAGCAGTCCCCTCTCGGGGACTAGCGGCTCCTACAATGAGCAGTTCTTC. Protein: CASSPLSGTSGSYNEQFF.

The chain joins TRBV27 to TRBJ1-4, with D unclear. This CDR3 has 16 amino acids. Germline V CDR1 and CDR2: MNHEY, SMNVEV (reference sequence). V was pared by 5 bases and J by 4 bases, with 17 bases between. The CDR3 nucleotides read TGTGCCAGCAGTCTCCGGGGTTTGGCCCTTAATGAAAAACTGTTTTTT. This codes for CASSLRGLALNEKLFF.